The rows below give T cell receptor beta chains drawn from one sample of a study of identical twins. TCRdb re-called the 5' RACE reads with MiXCR, one entry per CDR3 protein. The sample records approximately 890,000 distinct CDR3 sequences, 9% to 15% being singletons. These sequences were also reported in another study, on yellow fever vaccine responses in identical twins.

Sample: PBMCs. Receptor source: a woman aged 18-29 years in good health. CDR3s include the opening cysteine and the closing phenylalanine or tryptophan. A D gene is named only where the DNA matches it firmly. Not all rows give a size; the values are once, few, many and, for expanded clones, a class.

TRBV12-3/TRBV12-4	TRBJ2-2	TRBD2	-	CASRPSGRVGGELFF	TGTGCCAGCAGGCCTAGCGGGAGAGTCGGCGGGGAGCTGTTTTTT
TRBV10-3	TRBJ2-1	-	-	CAIKNPGNSEYNEQFF	TGTGCCATCAAAAACCCAGGGAATTCAGAATACAATGAGCAGTTCTTC
TRBV6-5	TRBJ1-5	-	-	CASSYSRNSNQPQHF	TGTGCCAGCAGTTACTCAAGAAATAGCAATCAGCCCCAGCATTTT
TRBV5-1	TRBJ2-1	TRBD2	-	CASSLELAGSYNEQFF	TGCGCCAGCAGCTTGGAACTAGCGGGCTCCTACAATGAGCAGTTCTTC
TRBV12-3/TRBV12-4	TRBJ1-1	-	-	CASRYGGGRTEAFF	TGTGCCAGCAGGTACGGTGGGGGGCGAACTGAAGCTTTCTTT
TRBV7-8	TRBJ2-3	-	many	CASSFQVDPTDTQYF	TGTGCCAGCAGCTTTCAAGTCGATCCCACAGATACGCAGTATTTT
TRBV20-1	TRBJ2-5	-	few	CSAGSWAGETQYF	TGCAGTGCGGGGTCTTGGGCGGGGGAGACCCAGTACTTC
TRBV6-6	TRBJ1-2	TRBD1	many	CASSRGGKWYGYTF	TGTGCCAGCAGCCGAGGGGGCAAGTGGTATGGCTACACCTTC
TRBV6-5	TRBJ2-7	-	once	CASSYSALDFTYEQYF	TGTGCCAGCAGTTACTCGGCCCTGGACTTTACCTACGAGCAGTACTTC
TRBV3-1	TRBJ2-3	TRBD2	few	CASSPRTSGRGDTQYF	TGTGCCAGCAGCCCCCGGACTAGCGGGAGAGGAGATACGCAGTATTTT
TRBV15	TRBJ2-2	-	-	CATSLKGNTGELFF	TGTGCCACCAGCCTCAAGGGTAACACCGGGGAGCTGTTTTTT
TRBV12-3/TRBV12-4	TRBJ2-5	-	-	CASSFMGETQYF	TGTGCCAGCAGTTTTATGGGAGAGACCCAGTACTTC
TRBV12-3/TRBV12-4	TRBJ2-2	-	-	CASSWLNTGELFF	TGTGCCAGCAGTTGGCTGAACACCGGGGAGCTGTTTTTT
TRBV20-1	TRBJ2-1	TRBD2	many	CSARDEREGRGNEQFF	TGCAGTGCTAGAGATGAGCGGGAGGGCCGGGGCAATGAGCAGTTCTTC
TRBV5-1	TRBJ2-2	TRBD1	many	CASSSGTGDTGELFF	TGTGCCAGCAGCTCCGGGACAGGGGACACCGGGGAGCTGTTTTTT
TRBV11-2	TRBJ2-3	TRBD2	-	CASSSAGGAGTDTQYF	TGTGCCAGCAGCTCCGCCGGGGGGGCCGGCACAGATACGCAGTATTTT
TRBV10-3	TRBJ1-6	TRBD1	few	CAISGDRGGSPHF	TGTGCCATCAGTGGGGACAGGGGCGGCTCACCCCACTTT
TRBV20-1	TRBJ2-2	-	-	CSARVQGTNTGELFF	TGCAGTGCTAGAGTCCAGGGGACGAACACCGGGGAGCTGTTTTTT
TRBV20-1	TRBJ1-5	-	-	CSARSDRFNQPQHF	TGCAGTGCTAGATCGGACAGATTCAATCAGCCCCAGCATTTT
TRBV12-3/TRBV12-4	TRBJ2-7	-	few	CASSPQAPHF	TGTGCCAGCAGCCCTCAGGCCCCGCACTTC
TRBV7-3	TRBJ2-3	-	-	CASSSNTGKTQYF	TGTGCCAGCAGCTCGAACACAGGGAAAACGCAGTATTTT
TRBV2	TRBJ1-1	-	few	CASRGVWGAEMNTEAFF	TGTGCCAGCAGGGGGGTCTGGGGGGCTGAAATGAACACTGAAGCTTTCTTT
TRBV2	TRBJ2-2	-	-	CASRLDTGELFF	TGTGCCAGCAGGCTGGACACCGGGGAGCTGTTTTTT
TRBV12-3/TRBV12-4	TRBJ2-2	-	-	CASSLAGAGGELFF	TGTGCCAGCAGTTTAGCAGGGGCAGGCGGGGAGCTGTTTTTT
TRBV20-1	TRBJ2-7	TRBD2	few	CSAPGGRGSYEQYF	TGCAGTGCTCCCGGCGGGAGGGGTTCCTACGAGCAGTACTTC
TRBV6-1	TRBJ1-4	TRBD1	few	CASKWDRGYEKLFF	TGTGCCAGCAAATGGGACAGGGGCTATGAAAAACTGTTTTTT
TRBV2	TRBJ2-1	-	few	CASSALAYEQFF	TGTGCCAGCAGTGCGCTAGCCTATGAGCAGTTCTTC
TRBV7-2	TRBJ1-5	-	few	CASSLEGQTQPQHF	TGTGCCAGCAGCTTAGAGGGCCAAACCCAGCCCCAGCATTTT
TRBV10-3	TRBJ2-2	TRBD1	few	CAISADRVRTGELFF	TGTGCCATCAGTGCTGACAGGGTGCGAACCGGGGAGCTGTTTTTT
TRBV6-6	TRBJ2-1	-	-	CASSPEHNEQFF	TGTGCCAGCAGCCCCGAACACAATGAGCAGTTCTTC
TRBV12-3/TRBV12-4	TRBJ1-5	TRBD1	few	CASSRTGNNQPQHF	TGTGCCAGCAGTCGGACAGGCAACAATCAGCCCCAGCATTTT
TRBV29-1	TRBJ1-5	-	few	CSVEAQGSGQPQHF	TGCAGCGTTGAAGCCCAGGGAAGTGGTCAGCCCCAGCATTTT